A single sample gave rise to the 13 T cell receptor beta chains below, sequenced in a study of T cells expressing NK-cell markers. For each CDR3 protein, TCRdb gives one entry from its re-call of the 5' RACE reads, without DNA. Found here are about half a million distinct CDR3 sequences; the top ten clones hold around 1.4%. Source material: blood T cells: a sorted CD56 or NKG2C T cell subset, CD4+ or CD8+ T cells, or bulk PBMC T cells (not recorded which). These receptors came from a woman aged 45-60 years in good health.

The V and J genes are TRBV29-1 and TRBJ2-6; TCRdb's D call of TRBD1 is untestable without DNA. Germline V lookup: CDR1 SQVTM, CDR2 ANQGSEA. This CDR3 region has 14 residues. CDR3 sequence reads: CSVQTGGGANVLTF.

The chain carries TRBV10-3 and TRBJ1-1; TCRdb's assignment of TRBD1 cannot be checked, as there is no DNA. Germline values: CDR1 ENHRY, CDR2 SYGVKD. The CDR3 is 14 residues long. The CDR3 loop is CAISVRDTNTEAFF.

The rearrangement links TRBV5-1 to TRBJ2-3. This CDR3 is built from 14 residues. The germline CDR1 and CDR2 sequences are SGHRS and YFSETQ. CDR3 protein: CASSLSFFADTQYF.

The chain recombines TRBV7-3 with TRBJ2-1. Germline V gene data show CDR1 as SGHTA and CDR2 as FQGTGA. The CDR3 totals 15 residues. The CDR3 loop reads CASSLTHARSNEQFF.

V gene TRBV2 combines with J gene TRBJ1-5. This CDR3 has 13 amino acids. Germline CDR1 and CDR2: SNHLY and FYNNEI. CDR3 sequence reads: CASSETVGQPQHF.

The chain employs TRBV4-2 and TRBJ2-1; TCRdb outputs TRBD2, but without DNA this stays unchecked. Germline V gene sequence: CDR1 LGHNA, CDR2 YNFKEQ. The CDR3 covers 17 residues. Here the CDR3 reads CASSPSGPSGRLGEQFF.

The rearrangement uses TRBV20-1 and TRBJ2-5; absent DNA, TCRdb's TRBD2 call cannot be checked. This CDR3 region has 14 residues. CDR1 DFQATT and CDR2 SNEGSKA come from the germline V gene (reference sequence). CDR3 amino acids: CSAGIGRARETQYF.

The chain combines TRBV28 with TRBJ1-2; TCRdb's assignment of TRBD1 cannot be checked, as there is no DNA. Germline V CDR1 and CDR2: MDHEN, SYDVKM. The CDR3 spans 14 residues. Here the CDR3 reads CASSQQGTNYGYTF.

The rearrangement joins TRBV7-9 to TRBJ2-6; no DNA is available, so the TRBD2 call from TCRdb remains unchecked. The germline CDR1 and CDR2 sequences are SEHNR and FQNEAQ (reference sequence). This CDR3 has 16 residues. CDR3: CASRSLGGGGANVLTF.

This chain joins TRBV12-3 or TRBV12-4 and TRBJ2-6; with no DNA, the TCRdb D assignment of TRBD1 cannot be verified. The CDR3 runs 17 residues. Here the CDR3 reads CASSLRTVDSGANVLTF.

V and J are TRBV6-1 and TRBJ2-1; TCRdb calls TRBD1, which cannot be checked without DNA. Germline lookup yields CDR1 MNHNS and CDR2 SASEGT. The CDR3 consists of 16 residues. CDR3 sequence reads: CASSEMGRSSYNEQFF.

The chain has TRBV10-3 and TRBJ2-6; TCRdb's D gene call, TRBD1, goes unchecked for lack of DNA. This CDR3 contains 18 residues. Germline V lookup: CDR1 ENHRY, CDR2 SYGVKD. The CDR3 region is CAISDPRTGITGANVLTF.

This chain links TRBV27 with TRBJ2-5; checking the TCRdb D call of TRBD1 is not possible without DNA. The CDR3 sequence is 13 residues long. Germline V gives CDR1 MNHEY, CDR2 SMNVEV (reference sequence). The chain's CDR3 is CASSPWGGQTQYF.